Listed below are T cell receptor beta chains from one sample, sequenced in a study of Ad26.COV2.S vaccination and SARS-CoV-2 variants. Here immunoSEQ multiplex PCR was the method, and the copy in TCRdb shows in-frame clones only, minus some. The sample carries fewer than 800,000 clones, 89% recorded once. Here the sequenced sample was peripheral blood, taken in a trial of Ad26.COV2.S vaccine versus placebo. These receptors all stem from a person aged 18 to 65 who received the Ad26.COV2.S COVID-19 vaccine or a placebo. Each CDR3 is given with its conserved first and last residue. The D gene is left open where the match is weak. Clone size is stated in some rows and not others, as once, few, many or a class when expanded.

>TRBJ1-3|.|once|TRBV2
CASSGSPGRKSIYF
TGTGCCAGCAGTGGGTCCCCGGGACGAAAATCCATATATTTT
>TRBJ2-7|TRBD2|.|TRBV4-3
CASSQGRGGREQYF
TGCGCCAGCAGCCAAGGTCGGGGGGGGCGAGAGCAGTACTTC
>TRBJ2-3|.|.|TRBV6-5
CASWRGTDTQYF
TGTGCCAGCTGGCGAGGGACAGATACGCAGTATTTT
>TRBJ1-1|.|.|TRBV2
CASNVRGNTEAFF
TGTGCCAGCAACGTCAGGGGGAACACTGAAGCTTTCTTT
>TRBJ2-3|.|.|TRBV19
CASTPQPSTDTQYF
TGTGCCAGTACGCCACAGCCTAGCACAGATACGCAGTATTTT
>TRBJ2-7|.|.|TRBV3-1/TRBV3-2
CASSQDLGYTYEQYF
TGTGCCAGCAGCCAAGATTTGGGTTACACCTACGAGCAGTACTTC
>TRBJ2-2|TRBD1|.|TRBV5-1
CASSLRQGRIGELFF
TGCGCCAGCAGCTTGAGACAGGGAAGGATCGGGGAGCTGTTTTTT
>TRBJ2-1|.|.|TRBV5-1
CASSFGTLSYNEQFF
TGCGCCAGCAGCTTTGGGACACTCTCCTACAATGAGCAGTTCTTC
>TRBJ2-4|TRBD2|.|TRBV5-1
CASSPGLAGLNIQYF
TGCGCCAGCAGCCCGGGACTAGCGGGACTAAACATTCAGTACTTC
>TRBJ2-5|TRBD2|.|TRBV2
CASSFRLAGVETQYF
TGTGCCAGCAGTTTCCGACTAGCGGGAGTAGAGACCCAGTACTTC
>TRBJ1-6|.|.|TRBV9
CASGGDFYSPLHF
TGTGCCAGCGGAGGGGACTTTTATTCACCCCTCCACTTT
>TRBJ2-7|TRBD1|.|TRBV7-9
CASSIRQGSYEQYF
TGTGCCAGCAGCATCCGACAGGGGAGCTACGAGCAGTACTTC
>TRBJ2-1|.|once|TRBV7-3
CASSLTGGEYNEQFF
TGTGCCAGCAGCTTAACAGGGGGGGAATACAATGAGCAGTTCTTC
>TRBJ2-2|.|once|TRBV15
CATSRDGITGELFF
TGTGCCACCAGCAGAGATGGTATCACCGGGGAGCTGTTTTTT
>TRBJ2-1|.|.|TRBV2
CASREPGHPTNEQFF
TGTGCCAGCCGCGAGCCGGGCCACCCCACCAATGAGCAGTTCTTC
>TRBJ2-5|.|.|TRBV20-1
CSAGKETQYF
TGCAGTGCTGGGAAAGAGACCCAGTACTTC
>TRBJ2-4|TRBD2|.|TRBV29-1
CSVAGADGNIQYF
TGCAGCGTCGCGGGAGCTGATGGGAACATTCAGTACTTC
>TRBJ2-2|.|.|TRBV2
CASSEYGLDPGELFF
TGTGCCAGCAGTGAATATGGTCTAGACCCCGGGGAGCTGTTTTTT